This passage covers 5 T cell receptor beta chains from one sample sequenced in a study of T cell repertoires in cytomegalovirus infection. The antigens for these receptors are not known. TCRdb fed the reads into MiXCR, producing one record per CDR3 protein. The repertoire includes approximately 65,000 distinct CDR3 sequences, over 20% of them detected once, and over 65% sits in the top ten. The specimen was CD8+ T cells from cultured PBMCs, collected from culture after CMV antigen stimulation. These receptors were collected from a human donor in good health (CMV status not recorded). Some clones in this sample may be carry-over from other donors' samples.

This clonotype has a handful of counts. The chain has TRBV7-9 and TRBJ2-7, with 10 positions matching TRBD2. CDR1 SEHNR and CDR2 FQNEAQ come from the germline V gene (reference sequence). The CDR3 totals 14 residues. Trimming at V came to 5 bases and at J to 4 bases, leaving 5 bases not matched to a gene. The CDR3 is CASSQTSGRYEQYF. DNA of the CDR3: TGTGCCAGCAGCCAGACTAGCGGGCGTTACGAGCAGTACTTC. Supplemented by reference TRBV7-9 and TRBJ2-7, the full variable domain reads DTGVSQNPRHKITKRGQNVTFRCDPISEHNRLYWYRQTLGQGPEFLTYFQNEAQLEKSRLLSDRFSAERPKGSFSTLEIQRTEQGDSAMYLCASSQTSGRYEQYFGPGTRLTVT.

This clonotype has a handful of counts. This chain links TRBV4-3 with TRBJ2-7, with TRBD2 matching 13 bases. The CDR3 runs 16 residues. CDR1 LGHNA and CDR2 YSLEER come from the germline V gene. The V and J ends lost 4 bases and 2 bases, in that order; junction bases with no gene match: 5. The CDR3 nucleotides are TGCGCCAGCAGCCTCGGGACTAGCGGGGCCACCTACGAGCAGTACTTC. Amino acids: CASSLGTSGATYEQYF.

The table lists this clonotype with a count of one. The chain joins TRBV6-2 or TRBV6-3 to TRBJ1-2, with D perhaps TRBD1 (5 bases). Deletions cut 5 bases from V and 4 bases from J, with 11 bases between. The CDR3 runs 13 residues. Germline values: CDR1 MNHEY, CDR2 SVGEGT. CDR3 DNA: TGTGCCAGCAGTCGGGGCCAACGCTATGGCTACACCTTC. Translated, it gives CASSRGQRYGYTF.

This sequence joins TRBV30 and TRBJ1-6; D is uncertain. Germline lookup yields CDR1 GTSNPN and CDR2 SVGIG (reference sequence). Trimming removed 3 bases at V and 8 bases at J, with 14 bases between. This CDR3 is 14 amino acids long. The CDR3 region is CAWRRLLLDSPLHF. The CDR3 region has the DNA TGTGCCTGGAGGAGACTGCTCTTGGATTCACCCCTCCACTTT. The full variable domain, rest sourced from reference TRBV30 and TRBJ1-6, is SQTIHQWPATLVQPVGSPLSLECTVEGTSNPNLYWYRQAAGRGLQLLFYSVGIGQISSEVPQNLSASRPQDRQFILSSKKLLLSDSGFYLCAWRRLLLDSPLHFGNGTRLTVT.

The rearrangement links TRBV6-1 to TRBJ2-7, with D perhaps given as TRBD1 or TRBD2 (5 bases each). The CDR3 totals 15 residues. V gave up 2 bases and J gave up 0 bases, with 11 bases separating them. Germline CDR1 reads MNHNS; CDR2 reads SASEGT. The CDR3 DNA reads TGTGCCAGCAGTGAATTCCGGGACCCCTCCTACGAGCAGTACTTC. Protein: CASSEFRDPSYEQYF.